This T cell receptor beta chain is from a study of shared clonotypes between healthy human individuals. Points from the study as a whole: Unshared clonotypes carried lower generation probabilities than those common to all four donors. Sequencing depth was predicted to influence how clonotypes are shared among donors.

About this clone: Its antigen is unknown.

Positively selected for CCR7, the CD45RO-negative cells used as naive CD8 cells excluded terminally differentiated effector memory CD45RA+ cells. The CDR3 totals 14 residues. V lost 5 bases and J lost 5, with 14 bases in between. Germline V CDR1 and CDR2: MNHEY, SMNVEV (reference sequence). The protocol was immunoSEQ multiplex PCR, while the TCRdb copy is restricted to in-frame clones and leaves out a portion. The sample lists about 2 million clones; approximately 95% were seen once. V usage is TRBV27 and J usage is TRBJ2-3, with D tentatively TRBD2 (6 bases). Source material: naive CD8+ T cells sorted from blood. The TCR was taken from a young man in good health. The CDR3 is CASSPRDSQDTQYF. The CDR3 bases are TGTGCCAGCAGTCCAAGGGACTCCCAAGATACGCAGTATTTT.